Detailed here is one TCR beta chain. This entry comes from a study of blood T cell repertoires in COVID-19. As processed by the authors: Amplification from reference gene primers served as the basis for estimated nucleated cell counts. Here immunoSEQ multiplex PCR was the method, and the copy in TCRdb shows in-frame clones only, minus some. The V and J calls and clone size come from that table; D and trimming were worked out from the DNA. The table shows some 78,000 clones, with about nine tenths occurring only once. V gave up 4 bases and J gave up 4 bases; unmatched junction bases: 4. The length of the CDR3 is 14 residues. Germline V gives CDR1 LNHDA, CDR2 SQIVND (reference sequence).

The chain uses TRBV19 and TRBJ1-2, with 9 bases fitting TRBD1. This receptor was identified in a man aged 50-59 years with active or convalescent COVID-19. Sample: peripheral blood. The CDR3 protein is CASSTPGQGYGYTF. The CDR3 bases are TGTGCCAGTAGTACGCCGGGACAGGGCTATGGCTACACCTTC.